This is a list of T cell receptor beta chains from one sample in a study of shared clonotypes between healthy human individuals. Clones were read by immunoSEQ multiplex PCR, and TCRdb kept only the in-frame ones, dropping some. This table holds about 2 million clones, just under 95% found once. The sequencing input was naive CD8+ T cells sorted from blood. Source of these receptors: a man aged 18 to 30 in good health. Both conserved end residues are part of each CDR3. D genes are given only for firm matches. Size is omitted from some rows. Given values are once, few, many or a class for expanded clones.

size,J,V,D,CDR3,DNA
NA,TRBJ1-2,TRBV7-9,NA,CASSPGEPYYGYTF,TGTGCCAGCAGCCCAGGGGAGCCGTACTATGGCTACACCTTC
once,TRBJ1-1,TRBV27,NA,CASSLTRPTEAFF,TGTGCCAGCAGTTTAACTCGGCCTACTGAAGCTTTCTTT
NA,TRBJ2-7,TRBV27,NA,CASSPPGRAYEQYF,TGTGCCAGCAGTCCCCCAGGGAGAGCCTACGAGCAGTACTTC
once,TRBJ2-7,TRBV7-2,NA,CASSFRDRSYEQYF,TGTGCCAGCAGCTTCCGGGACCGCTCCTACGAGCAGTACTTC
NA,TRBJ2-7,TRBV27,TRBD1,CASGQGHEQYF,TGTGCATCCGGACAGGGCCACGAGCAGTACTTC
NA,TRBJ2-7,TRBV7-2,NA,CASSLAQGGGYEQYF,TGTGCCAGCAGCTTAGCGCAGGGTGGAGGCTACGAGCAGTACTTC
NA,TRBJ2-3,TRBV7-9,TRBD2,CASTSSGGMIADTQYF,TGTGCCAGCACTTCTTCGGGGGGGATGATCGCAGATACGCAGTATTTT
NA,TRBJ2-7,TRBV9,TRBD2,CASSAKRGTSDEQYF,TGTGCCAGCAGCGCAAAGAGGGGGACTAGCGACGAGCAGTACTTC
NA,TRBJ1-1,TRBV7-8,TRBD1,CASSGRQGGMNTEAFF,TGTGCCAGCAGCGGCAGACAGGGCGGGATGAACACTGAAGCTTTCTTT
NA,TRBJ1-1,TRBV29-1,NA,CSVEAGRMNTEAFF,TGCAGCGTTGAGGCGGGACGGATGAACACTGAAGCTTTCTTT
NA,TRBJ2-1,TRBV28,NA,CASSGGGLSSYNEQFF,TGTGCCAGCAGTGGGGGTGGGCTGAGCTCCTACAATGAGCAGTTCTTC
NA,TRBJ2-2,TRBV19,TRBD1,CASSILGGITGELFF,TGTGCCAGTAGTATATTAGGGGGCATCACCGGGGAGCTGTTTTTT
few,TRBJ2-2,TRBV27,NA,CASTFGGELFF,TGTGCCAGCACCTTCGGCGGGGAGCTGTTTTTT
NA,TRBJ2-5,TRBV7-9,NA,CASSSDLQETQYF,TGTGCCAGCAGCTCGGACCTTCAAGAGACCCAGTACTTC
NA,TRBJ2-3,TRBV9,NA,CASSVAQRFTDTQYF,TGTGCCAGCAGCGTAGCACAGCGTTTTACAGATACGCAGTATTTT
NA,TRBJ1-2,TRBV19,NA,CASNGGTRDLYGYTF,TGTGCCAGTAATGGGGGGACGAGGGACCTCTACGGCTACACCTTC
NA,TRBJ2-7,TRBV10-3,NA,CAISLDGSYEQYF,TGTGCCATCAGTTTGGACGGCTCCTACGAGCAGTACTTC
NA,TRBJ2-7,TRBV5-1,NA,CASSFGLHYEQYF,TGCGCCAGTAGCTTCGGACTACATTACGAGCAGTACTTC
NA,TRBJ2-7,TRBV7-6,NA,CASSLGVRVYEQYF,TGTGCCAGCAGCTTAGGGGTTAGAGTCTACGAGCAGTACTTC
NA,TRBJ2-3,TRBV19,TRBD2,CASSTTGAGVDTQYF,TGTGCCAGTAGTACTACTGGCGCGGGAGTAGATACGCAGTATTTT